These 23 T cell receptor beta chains were all obtained from the same sample, sequenced in a study of T cell changes during pregnancy in multiple sclerosis. Assay used: immunoSEQ multiplex PCR; TCRdb lists only in-frame clones, some missing. The sample carries tens of thousands of clones, around 90% recorded once. This sample comprised peripheral blood, obtained after pregnancy. These receptors came from a female donor in good health, enrolled as a control in a pregnancy study.

The gene calls are TRBV5-1 and TRBJ1-6; TRBD1 matches 7 bases. The CDR3 extends over 15 amino acids. The V segment lost 3 bases and the J segment 5 bases; nucleotides outside the gene matches: 5. Germline V gives CDR1 SGHRS, CDR2 YFSETQ. The CDR3 spells CASSSGTVNNSPLHF. As DNA, the CDR3 is TGCGCCAGCAGCTCTGGGACAGTTAATAATTCACCCCTCCACTTT.

J is TRBJ1-2 and V is TRBV6-5, with a tentative D call TRBD1 (6 bases). The CDR3 is 11 residues long. Germline V gives CDR1 MNHEY, CDR2 SVGAGI. Trimming removed 6 bases from V and 8 bases from J, with 10 bases in between. CDR3 in DNA: TGTGCCAGCAGCACAGGGCAGGGCTACACCTTC. Translating gives CASSTGQGYTF.

The V gene is TRBV5-1, the J gene TRBJ1-1; 8 bases are shared with TRBD1. This CDR3 has 16 residues. With 0 bases clipped from V and 1 base from J, the junction kept 5 bases outside the gene matches. Germline assignment: CDR1 SGHRS and CDR2 YFSETQ. CDR3 amino acids: CASSLGAGGENTEAFF. CDR3 nucleotides: TGCGCCAGCAGCTTGGGAGCAGGGGGCGAGAACACTGAAGCTTTCTTT.

This clone has only one observation. This chain uses TRBV10-3 with TRBJ2-1, with D perhaps TRBD1 (5 bases). The V end lost 6 bases, the J end lost 5 bases, and 23 bases lay between the germline ends. CDR3 length: 17 residues. Germline V gives CDR1 ENHRY, CDR2 SYGVKD. The CDR3 nucleotides are TGTGCCATCAGCGCTCCCATGGGCCTCCCACAGGACAATGAGCAGTTCTTC. It yields the protein CAISAPMGLPQDNEQFF.

V gene TRBV7-9 combines with J gene TRBJ1-5; D not certain. V lost 5 bases, J lost 11 bases, and 10 bases lay in between. The CDR3 is made up of 11 amino acids. Germline lookup yields CDR1 SEHNR and CDR2 FQNEAQ (reference sequence). The CDR3 sequence is CASSPPVTQHF. CDR3 sequence (DNA): TGTGCCAGCAGCCCCCCGGTGACCCAGCATTTT.

The gene calls are TRBV5-4 and TRBJ1-1; 8 nucleotides line up with TRBD1. V was pared by 2 bases and J by 5 bases, with 5 bases of the junction left unmatched. The CDR3 sequence is 14 residues long. The germline CDR1 and CDR2 sequences are SGHNT and YYREEE (reference sequence). The CDR3 coding sequence is TGTGCCAGCAGCTTAAAACAGGGGGGTACTGAAGCTTTCTTT. Its translation: CASSLKQGGTEAFF.

V usage is TRBV7-8 and J usage is TRBJ1-2; 8 nucleotides agree with TRBD1. The germline CDR1 and CDR2 sequences are SGHVS and FQNEAQ. This CDR3 spans 15 amino acids. V lost 5 bases to trimming and J lost 1 base; unmatched junction nucleotides: 6. The CDR3 loop reads CASSTDRGYNYGYTF. CDR3 nucleotide sequence: TGTGCCAGCAGCACCGACAGGGGATATAACTATGGCTACACCTTC.

The J gene is TRBJ1-1, the V gene TRBV28, with D maybe TRBD1 (5 bases). The CDR3 contains 14 residues. Germline loops: CDR1 MDHEN, CDR2 SYDVKM. V gave up 2 bases and J gave up 5 bases, with 12 bases separating them. This CDR3 reads CASSLEVRVTEAFF. CDR3 in DNA: TGTGCCAGCAGTTTAGAGGTCAGGGTAACTGAAGCTTTCTTT. Based on the CDR3 plus reference TRBV28 and TRBJ1-1, the full variable domain is DVKVTQSSRYLVKRTGEKVFLECVQDMDHENMFWYRQDPGLGLRLIYFSYDVKMKEKGDIPEGYSVSREKKERFSLILESASTNQTSMYLCASSLEVRVTEAFFGQGTRLTVV.

This rearrangement joins TRBV5-1 to TRBJ2-5, with a weak D call TRBD2 (6 bases). The germline V and J ends were trimmed by 0 bases and 4 bases, with 19 bases remaining between them. The CDR3 has 17 amino acids. The germline gives CDR1 SGHRS, CDR2 YFSETQ. In DNA, the CDR3 is TGCGCCAGCAGCTTGGAATTGGGCGGGGTTTCAACAGAGACCCAGTACTTC. Translated, it gives CASSLELGGVSTETQYF.

CDR3: CASSFDRLTYNEQFF. DNA for the CDR3: TGTGCCAGCAGTTTCGACAGGCTTACCTACAATGAGCAGTTCTTC. V usage is TRBV27 and J usage is TRBJ2-1; TRBD1 is a possible D gene (6 bases). Germline V lookup: CDR1 MNHEY, CDR2 SMNVEV (reference sequence). The length of the CDR3 is 15 residues. V gave up 3 bases and J gave up 2 bases, with 11 bases separating them.

The chain employs TRBV7-8 and TRBJ1-2; no definite D call. V was trimmed by 5 bases and J by 3 bases, leaving 10 bases between them. Germline V CDR1 and CDR2: SGHVS, FQNEAQ. CDR3 size: 13 residues. The CDR3 spells CASSPASDYGYTF. DNA for the CDR3: TGTGCCAGCAGCCCCGCGAGTGACTATGGCTACACCTTC.

The V and J genes are TRBV6-4 and TRBJ2-2; TRBD2 aligns across 14 bases. Germline V CDR1 and CDR2: MRHNA, SNTAGT. Losses at the gene ends were 4 bases for V and 0 bases for J; bases not matched to a gene: 1. The CDR3 is 17 residues long. CDR3 sequence reads: CASSGLAGGPNTGELFF. CDR3 bases: TGTGCCAGCAGTGGACTAGCGGGAGGGCCGAACACCGGGGAGCTGTTTTTT.

The chain has TRBV19 and TRBJ1-1; tentatively, D is TRBD1 (5 bases). Germline CDR1 is LNHDA and CDR2 is SQIVND (reference sequence). Trimming removed 10 bases from V and 5 bases from J, with 17 bases in between. The CDR3 covers 13 residues. The CDR3 bases are TGTGCCACTATTAACCCCCGGGGGACTGAAGCTTTCTTT. Protein product: CATINPRGTEAFF.

The rearrangement uses TRBV19 and TRBJ2-1; D is possibly TRBD2 (5 bases). The CDR3 runs 17 residues. V lost 3 bases and J 1 base, leaving 16 bases between the germline ends. The V gene's germline CDR1 is LNHDA and CDR2 SQIVND (reference sequence). CDR3 in amino acids: CASSMHPGSSSYNEQFF. The DNA for the CDR3 is TGTGCCAGTAGTATGCACCCGGGAAGTTCTTCCTACAATGAGCAGTTCTTC.

The CDR3 region is CASSYFQGQGSTEAFF. CDR3 sequence (DNA): TGTGCCAGCAGTTACTTCCAGGGACAGGGGTCCACTGAAGCTTTCTTT. The rearrangement joins TRBV6-6 to TRBJ1-1; 10 bases align to TRBD1. V lost 1 base and J lost 4; bases outside the gene matches: 6. Germline CDR1 reads MNHNY; CDR2 reads SVGAGI (reference sequence). CDR3 size: 16 residues.

The chain recombines TRBV25-1 with TRBJ2-1, with 8 bases matching TRBD2. This CDR3 is built from 15 residues. Germline assignment: CDR1 MGHDK and CDR2 SYGVNS. Losses at the gene ends were 7 bases for V and 1 base for J; bases not matched to a gene: 6. The CDR3 is CASTVLAGSYNEQFF. Here the CDR3 DNA reads TGTGCCAGCACCGTCCTAGCGGGTTCCTACAATGAGCAGTTCTTC.

The V and J genes are TRBV28 and TRBJ2-7; the D gene is possibly TRBD2 (5 bases). This CDR3 has 12 residues. CDR1 MDHEN and CDR2 SYDVKM come from the germline V gene. CDR3 amino acids: CVSNSGSYEQYF. CDR3 sequence (DNA): TGTGTCTCAAACAGCGGTTCCTACGAGCAGTACTTC. Complete variable domain (other parts from reference TRBV28 and TRBJ2-7): DVKVTQSSRYLVKRTGEKVFLECVQDMDHENMFWYRQDPGLGLRLIYFSYDVKMKEKGDIPEGYSVSREKKERFSLILESASTNQTSMYLCVSNSGSYEQYFGPGTRLTVT.

This chain connects TRBV7-9 to TRBJ2-1; perhaps TRBD1 as D (6 bases). Germline CDR1 SEHNR, CDR2 FQNEAQ (reference sequence). The CDR3 is 17 residues long. V lost 0 bases and J 4 bases, leaving 16 bases between the germline ends. In nucleotides, the CDR3 is TGTGCCAGCAGCTTAGCTGGTGGTTGGGGGCTATACAATGAGCAGTTCTTC. It is translated as CASSLAGGWGLYNEQFF. The entire variable domain, with the rest obtained from reference TRBV7-9 and TRBJ2-1, is as follows: DTGVSQNPRHKITKRGQNVTFRCDPISEHNRLYWYRQTLGQGPEFLTYFQNEAQLEKSRLLSDRFSAERPKGSFSTLEIQRTEQGDSAMYLCASSLAGGWGLYNEQFFGPGTRLTVL.

The V and J genes are TRBV19 and TRBJ2-3; D is possibly TRBD2 (6 bases). The ends were cut back, 9 bases at V and 2 bases at J, with 18 bases in the middle. The CDR3 consists of 15 residues. Germline V gives CDR1 LNHDA, CDR2 SQIVND (reference sequence). The CDR3 reads CASTGWGVPTDTQYF. The CDR3 region has the DNA TGTGCCAGCACCGGGTGGGGGGTCCCCACAGATACGCAGTATTTT. The whole variable domain, remainder taken from reference TRBV19 and TRBJ2-3, is DGGITQSPKYLFRKEGQNVTLSCEQNLNHDAMYWYRQDPGQGLRLIYYSQIVNDFQKGDIAEGYSVSREKKESFPLTVTSAQKNPTAFYLCASTGWGVPTDTQYFGPGTRLTVL.

The chain uses TRBV18 and TRBJ1-1; 8 bases are shared with TRBD1. The V and J ends lost 8 bases and 4 bases, in that order; junction bases with no gene match: 6. This CDR3 has 13 residues. The germline gives CDR1 KGHSH, CDR2 LQKENI. The CDR3 coding sequence is TGTGCCAGCCGACAGGGGATTGGCACTGAAGCTTTCTTT. Amino acids: CASRQGIGTEAFF.

This chain uses TRBV6-5 with TRBJ2-1, with 8 bases fitting TRBD1. The CDR3 is 16 residues long. Germline CDR1 reads MNHEY; CDR2 reads SVGAGI. The V gene end was trimmed by 4 bases and the J gene end by 3 bases; junction bases not matched to a gene: 8. The CDR3 loop is CASSFSGTGNYNEQFF. Here the CDR3 DNA reads TGTGCCAGCAGTTTTTCCGGGACAGGCAACTACAATGAGCAGTTCTTC.

The genes are TRBV27 and TRBJ1-1; 7 nucleotides match TRBD1. Germline loops: CDR1 MNHEY, CDR2 SMNVEV (reference sequence). The CDR3 loop spans 12 amino acids. J gave up 4 bases and V 7 bases, and 3 bases lay outside the gene matches. CDR3 region: CASTSGGTEAFF. In DNA, the CDR3 is TGTGCCAGCACCTCAGGGGGCACTGAAGCTTTCTTT.

This chain links TRBV9 with TRBJ2-1; the D is unclear. From germline, CDR1 is SGDLS and CDR2 YYNGEE. Trimming cost V 4 bases and J 10 bases, with 12 bases left between them. CDR3 size: 12 residues. The CDR3 protein is CASSPRATEQFF. Here the CDR3 DNA reads TGTGCCAGCAGCCCCCGAGCAACGGAGCAGTTCTTC.